What follows is one T cell receptor (beta chain) and its context. Its antigen is unknown. This record comes from a study of long-term antiretroviral therapy in people with HIV. V lost 6 bases and J lost 0; bases outside the gene matches: 9. The CDR3 sequence is 17 residues long. CDR1 and CDR2 (germline): ENHRY, SYGVKD. Sequencing used immunoSEQ v3.0 at survey level. Profiled with immunoSEQ multiplex PCR; TCRdb holds only in-frame clones, not every one. In the table there are tens of thousands of clones, 65% to 90% of which are singletons. Whole-study findings and limits: Spans of CDR3 length were tighter for HIV repertoires than for controls.

J is TRBJ2-1 and V is TRBV10-3, with 9 nucleotides matching TRBD1. The input for sequencing was unsorted PBMCs, taken 0.3 years after starting antiretroviral therapy. This receptor was taken from a young man with HIV. The chain's CDR3 is CAISFDRGISSYNEQFF. Written as DNA, the CDR3 is TGTGCCATCAGCTTTGACAGGGGGATAAGCTCCTACAATGAGCAGTTCTTC.